The 14 T cell receptor beta chains below all came from one sample that was sequenced in a study of OX40 agonist ivuxolimab in advanced cancers. Repertoires were generated with immunoSEQ multiplex PCR, while TCRdb's copy carries only in-frame clones and drops some. The table records about 33,000 clones, approximately 84% of them present only once. The source was CD4+ or CD8+ T cells sorted from blood, collected in a trial of the OX40 agonist ivuxolimab. All receptors derive from an adult with an advanced solid tumor such as melanoma, head and neck, liver or kidney cancer.

A remark on this clone: Relative to the germline gene, one junction end is altered; a read error may explain this. This chain uses TRBV15 with TRBJ1-4, with D possibly TRBD1 on 6 matching bases. CDR1 is LNHNV and CDR2 is YYDKDF in the germline V gene (reference sequence). This CDR3 comprises 14 residues. The CDR3 reads CATSGDRFGEKLFF. Here the CDR3 DNA reads TGTGCCACCAGCGGAGACAGGTTTGGGGAAAAACTGTTTTTT.

This chain links TRBV6-1 with TRBJ1-1; a possible D gene is TRBD1 (5 bases). The germline CDR1 and CDR2 sequences are MNHNS and SASEGT. The CDR3 extends over 13 amino acids. Trimming left V 6 bases short and J 2 bases short, with 10 bases between. CDR3 nucleotides: TGTGCCAGCAGCCAGGGAGAAAACACTGAAGCTTTCTTT. It translates to CASSQGENTEAFF.

CDR3 protein: CASVESASTDTQYF. The CDR3 DNA follows: TGTGCCAGTGTTGAGAGTGCCAGCACAGATACGCAGTATTTT. This chain joins TRBV6-5 and TRBJ2-3; D is unresolved. V dropped 9 bases and J dropped 0 bases, with 13 bases sitting between them. Germline-derived CDR1 and CDR2 are MNHEY and SVGAGI. There are 14 residues in the CDR3.

This chain uses TRBV27 with TRBJ2-1; 13 bases are a match to TRBD2. J gave up 5 bases and V 7 bases, and 5 bases lay outside the gene matches. Germline-derived CDR1 and CDR2 are MNHEY and SMNVEV (reference sequence). The CDR3 is 15 residues long. The CDR3 region is CASTGLAGEDNEQFF. In DNA, the CDR3 is TGTGCCAGCACTGGACTAGCGGGAGAGGACAATGAGCAGTTCTTC.

This clone occurred once. This chain uses TRBV7-9 with TRBJ2-2; possible D gene TRBD2, 7 bases. Germline loops: CDR1 SEHNR, CDR2 FQNEAQ (reference sequence). With 5 bases removed from V and 4 bases from J, the gap between germline ends came to 17 bases. This CDR3 has 16 residues. CDR3 bases: TGTGCCAGCAGCACCCATCGGGGGGCGAGCACCGGGGAGCTGTTTTTT. It translates to CASSTHRGASTGELFF.

A few counts support this clone. The chain has TRBV6-1 and TRBJ2-2, with D maybe TRBD2 (6 bases). CDR3 length: 15 residues. The germline gives CDR1 MNHNS, CDR2 SASEGT. V was clipped by 0 bases and J by 5 bases, with 10 bases between them. The CDR3 DNA reads as TGTGCCAGCAGTGAAGCGGTGGACTATACCGGGGAGCTGTTTTTT. Translation gives CASSEAVDYTGELFF.

J is TRBJ2-7 and V is TRBV1; the table's D gene call, TRBD1, was not cross checked with the DNA. TRBV1 is recorded as a pseudogene. There are 13 residues in the CDR3. The CDR3 reads CTSSQEAFYEQYF. The CDR3 coding sequence is TGCACCAGCAGCCAAGAGGCCTTCTACGAGCAGTACTTC.

The chain employs TRBV11-3 and TRBJ2-1, with 8 bases matching TRBD2. Germline CDR1 SGHNT, CDR2 YENEEA. V was pared by 0 bases and J by 2 bases, with 3 bases of the junction left unmatched. The CDR3 sequence is 16 residues long. The CDR3 region has the DNA TGTGCCAGCAGCTTAGACGCGGGAGGTACCTACAATGAGCAGTTCTTC. Its translation: CASSLDAGGTYNEQFF.

This clone has more than one count but fewer than ten. The chain carries TRBV7-9 and TRBJ2-7, with 12 nucleotides matching TRBD2. Germline V gene sequence: CDR1 SEHNR, CDR2 FQNEAQ (reference sequence). J gave up 3 bases and V 5 bases, and 5 bases lay outside the gene matches. This CDR3 is built from 15 residues. The CDR3: CASSPSGGDYYEQYF. The CDR3 DNA reads as TGTGCCAGCAGCCCTAGCGGGGGGGACTACTACGAGCAGTACTTC.

The V call is TRBV6-5, the J call TRBJ2-7; a weak D match, TRBD1 (7 bases). From germline, CDR1 is MNHEY and CDR2 SVGAGI. The CDR3 has 14 residues. Trimming took 6 bases from V and 3 from J, leaving 15 bases between them. The CDR3 DNA is TGTGCCAGCAGGCCGACAGGGAGGTACTACGAGCAGTACTTC. Translated, it gives CASRPTGRYYEQYF.

The rearrangement links TRBV7-2 to TRBJ2-7; 8 nucleotides match TRBD1. Germline V gene lookup returns CDR1 SGHTA and CDR2 FQGNSA. With 0 bases clipped from V and 3 bases from J, the junction kept 16 bases outside the gene matches. This CDR3 contains 19 residues. The CDR3 loop reads CASSLAGRKGQGYLYEQYF. In DNA, the CDR3 is TGTGCCAGCAGCTTAGCGGGGCGGAAAGGACAGGGTTACCTCTACGAGCAGTACTTC.

The chain uses TRBV7-9 and TRBJ2-1; no reliable D call. The germline V and J ends were trimmed by 2 bases and 6 bases, with 17 bases remaining between them. CDR3 size: 16 residues. Per germline, CDR1 SEHNR and CDR2 FQNEAQ (reference sequence). As DNA, the CDR3 is TGTGCCAGCAGCTTACCCCACTCGAGGAAACGCAATGAGCAGTTCTTC. Amino acids: CASSLPHSRKRNEQFF.

For the CDR3, the DNA is TGTGCCAGCAGTTACTCAAGACAGGCTGGAAACACCATATATTTT. This translates into CASSYSRQAGNTIYF. The V and J genes are TRBV6-5 and TRBJ1-3; weak D call: TRBD1 (6 bases). There are 15 residues in the CDR3. Germline V gene lookup returns CDR1 MNHEY and CDR2 SVGAGI. With 0 bases removed from V and 2 bases from J, the gap between germline ends came to 8 bases.

The rearrangement uses TRBV10-2 and TRBJ1-1; D is possibly TRBD1 (6 bases). The V end lost 3 bases, the J end lost 4 bases, and 12 bases lay between the germline ends. CDR1 and CDR2 from the germline V gene are WSHSY and SAAADI. The CDR3 runs to 14 residues. CDR3 bases: TGCGCCAGCAGTGATACGGGGGCGTTCACTGAAGCTTTCTTT. The encoded protein is CASSDTGAFTEAFF.